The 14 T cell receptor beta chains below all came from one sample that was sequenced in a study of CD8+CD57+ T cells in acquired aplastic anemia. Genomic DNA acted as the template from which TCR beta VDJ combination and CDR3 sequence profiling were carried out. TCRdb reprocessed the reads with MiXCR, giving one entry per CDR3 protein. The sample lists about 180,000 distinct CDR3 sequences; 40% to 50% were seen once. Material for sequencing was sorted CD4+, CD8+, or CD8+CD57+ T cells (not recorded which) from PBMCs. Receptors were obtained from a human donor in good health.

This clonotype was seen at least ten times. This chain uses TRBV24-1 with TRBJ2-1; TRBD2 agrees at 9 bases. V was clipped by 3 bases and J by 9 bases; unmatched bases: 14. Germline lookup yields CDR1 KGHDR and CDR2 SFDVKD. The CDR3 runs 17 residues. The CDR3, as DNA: TGTGCCACCAGTGATCCACCGACTAGCGGAGGACGGGGTGAGCAGTTCTTC. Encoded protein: CATSDPPTSGGRGEQFF.

The CDR3: CASKTSGGVQETQYF. Written as DNA, the CDR3 is TGTGCCAGCAAAACTAGCGGGGGGGTCCAAGAGACCCAGTACTTC. The V and J genes are TRBV2 and TRBJ2-5, with 13 bases aligning to TRBD2. The V segment lost 7 bases and the J segment 1 base; nucleotides outside the gene matches: 3. The CDR3 spans 15 residues. CDR1 is SNHLY, CDR2 FYNNEI, per germline.

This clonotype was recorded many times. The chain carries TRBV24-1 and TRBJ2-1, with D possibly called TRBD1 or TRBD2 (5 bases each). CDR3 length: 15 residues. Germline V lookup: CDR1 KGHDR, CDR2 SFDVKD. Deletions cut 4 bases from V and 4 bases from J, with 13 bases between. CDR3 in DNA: TGTGCCACCAGTGAAAACGGGGCACAATACAATGAGCAGTTCTTC. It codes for CATSENGAQYNEQFF.

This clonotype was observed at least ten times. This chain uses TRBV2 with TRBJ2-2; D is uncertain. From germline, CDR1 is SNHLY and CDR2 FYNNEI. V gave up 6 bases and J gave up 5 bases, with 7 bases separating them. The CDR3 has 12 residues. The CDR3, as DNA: TGTGCCAGCAGAGATGGGACCGGGGAGCTGTTTTTT. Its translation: CASRDGTGELFF.

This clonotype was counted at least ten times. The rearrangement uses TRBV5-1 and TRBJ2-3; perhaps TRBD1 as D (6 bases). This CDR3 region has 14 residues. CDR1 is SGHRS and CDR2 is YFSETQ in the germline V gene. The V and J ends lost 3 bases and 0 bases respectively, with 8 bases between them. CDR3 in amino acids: CASSWTASTDTQYF. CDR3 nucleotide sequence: TGCGCCAGCAGCTGGACAGCCAGCACAGATACGCAGTATTTT.

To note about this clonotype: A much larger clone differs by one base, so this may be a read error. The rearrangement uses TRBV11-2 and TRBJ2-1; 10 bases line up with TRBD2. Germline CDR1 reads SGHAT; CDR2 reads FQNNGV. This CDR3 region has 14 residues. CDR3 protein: CASSFTSGDNEQLF. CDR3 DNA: TGTGCCAGCAGCTTCACTAGCGGGGACAATGAGCAGCTCTTC.

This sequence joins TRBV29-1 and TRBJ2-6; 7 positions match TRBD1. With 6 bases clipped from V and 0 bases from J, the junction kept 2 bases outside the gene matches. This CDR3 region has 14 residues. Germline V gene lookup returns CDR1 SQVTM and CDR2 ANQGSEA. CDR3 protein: CSVGQVSGANVLTF. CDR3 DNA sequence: TGCAGCGTCGGACAGGTCTCTGGGGCCAACGTCCTGACTTTC.

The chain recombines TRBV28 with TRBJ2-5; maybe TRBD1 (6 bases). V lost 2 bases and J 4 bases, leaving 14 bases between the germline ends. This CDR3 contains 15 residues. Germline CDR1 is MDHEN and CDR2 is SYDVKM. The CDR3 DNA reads TGTGCCAGCAGTTTAAGGGACATGGTTGGAGAGACCCAGTACTTC. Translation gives CASSLRDMVGETQYF.

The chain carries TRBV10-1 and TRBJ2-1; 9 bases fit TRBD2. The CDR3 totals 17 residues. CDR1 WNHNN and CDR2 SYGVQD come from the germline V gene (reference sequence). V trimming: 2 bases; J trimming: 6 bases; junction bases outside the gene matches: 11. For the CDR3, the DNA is TGCGCCAGCAGTGAGACGGAAGGGCTAGCGGGGAGCAATGAGCAGTTCTTC. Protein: CASSETEGLAGSNEQFF.

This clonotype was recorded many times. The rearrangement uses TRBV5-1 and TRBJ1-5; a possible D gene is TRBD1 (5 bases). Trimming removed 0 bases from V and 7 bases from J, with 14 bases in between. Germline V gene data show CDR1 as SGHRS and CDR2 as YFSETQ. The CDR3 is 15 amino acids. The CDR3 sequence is CASSLVGGERQPQHF. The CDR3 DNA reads TGCGCCAGCAGCTTGGTGGGAGGGGAAAGACAGCCCCAGCATTTT.

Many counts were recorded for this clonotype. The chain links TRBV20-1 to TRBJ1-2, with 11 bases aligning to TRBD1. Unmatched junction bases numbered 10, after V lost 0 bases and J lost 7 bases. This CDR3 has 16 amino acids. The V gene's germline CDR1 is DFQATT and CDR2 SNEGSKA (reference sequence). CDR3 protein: CSARDRDRGLYGGYTF. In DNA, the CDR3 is TGCAGTGCTAGAGATAGGGACAGGGGGTTATACGGTGGCTACACCTTC.

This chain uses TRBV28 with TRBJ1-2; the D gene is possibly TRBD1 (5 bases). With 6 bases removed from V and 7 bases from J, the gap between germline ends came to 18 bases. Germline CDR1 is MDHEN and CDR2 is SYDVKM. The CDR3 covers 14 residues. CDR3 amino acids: CASRIQSGVAGYTF. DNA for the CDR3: TGTGCCAGCAGGATACAATCGGGGGTGGCTGGCTACACCTTC.

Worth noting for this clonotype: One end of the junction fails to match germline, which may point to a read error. The CDR3 protein is CASSYSERRQTQHF. In nucleotides, the CDR3 is TGTGCCAGCAGTTACTCTGAACGACGTCAGACCCAGCATTTT. This chain connects TRBV10-3 to TRBJ1-5, with D uncertain. The CDR3 length is 14 residues. Germline V gene sequence: CDR1 ENHRY, CDR2 SYGVKD.

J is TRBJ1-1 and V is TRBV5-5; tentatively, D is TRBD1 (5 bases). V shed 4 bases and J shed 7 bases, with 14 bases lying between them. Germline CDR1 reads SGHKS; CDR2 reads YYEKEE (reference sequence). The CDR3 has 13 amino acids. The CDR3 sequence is CASSLRVGGEAFF. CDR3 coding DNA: TGTGCCAGCAGCCTGCGGGTTGGGGGTGAAGCTTTCTTT.